These 11 T cell receptor beta chains were sequenced from one sample in a study of neoadjuvant nivolumab and ipilimumab in lung cancer. Libraries were prepared by immunoSEQ multiplex PCR; TCRdb keeps only in-frame clonotypes and omits some of them. The data contain some 31,000 clones, roughly nine tenths of them singletons. Sequencing was performed on peripheral blood, taken after neoadjuvant nivolumab, alone or with ipilimumab, at or shortly before surgery. These TCRs come from an adult with non-small cell lung cancer.

The chain recombines TRBV7-9 with TRBJ2-2; 8 positions match TRBD2. V lost 5 bases and J lost 7; bases outside the gene matches: 15. This CDR3 has 17 amino acids. Germline V gene data show CDR1 as SEHNR and CDR2 as FQNEAQ (reference sequence). CDR3 region: CASSPKGSGRSGGELFF. The DNA for the CDR3 is TGTGCCAGCAGCCCAAAAGGAAGCGGGAGATCGGGCGGGGAGCTGTTTTTT.

V is TRBV6-5 and J is TRBJ2-2; 7 nucleotides line up with TRBD2. The CDR3 has 13 amino acids. CDR1 is MNHEY and CDR2 is SVGAGI in the germline V gene. V lost 6 bases and J lost 5; bases outside the gene matches: 3. The CDR3 DNA reads TGTGCCAGCAGGCGGGGGAGGACCGGGGAGCTGTTTTTT. Residues: CASRRGRTGELFF.

This chain connects TRBV6-1 to TRBJ2-5; 10 bases agree with TRBD2. Germline V gene data show CDR1 as MNHNS and CDR2 as SASEGT. The J segment lost 4 bases and the V segment lost 3 bases, leaving 5 bases of the junction unmatched. This CDR3 has 15 amino acids. CDR3 region: CASSDGLAGVETQYF. DNA for the CDR3: TGTGCCAGCAGTGACGGGCTAGCGGGGGTAGAGACCCAGTACTTC.

The chain joins TRBV4-2 to TRBJ2-5, with D hard to call. The CDR3 loop spans 15 amino acids. CDR1 is LGHNA, CDR2 YNFKEQ, per germline. The ends were cut back, 1 base at V and 2 bases at J, with 11 bases in the middle. The CDR3 sequence is CASSQGVVEQETQYF. The CDR3 DNA follows: TGTGCCAGCAGCCAAGGGGTGGTGGAGCAAGAGACCCAGTACTTC.

The chain carries TRBV6-6 and TRBJ1-1, with TRBD1 as a possible D gene (5 bases). Germline-derived CDR1 and CDR2 are MNHNY and SVGAGI (reference sequence). The CDR3 length is 15 residues. V lost 5 bases to trimming and J lost 1 base, with 14 bases between them. CDR3 sequence reads: CASSKTGLPNTEAFF. CDR3 sequence (DNA): TGTGCCAGCAGTAAAACGGGACTCCCGAACACTGAAGCTTTCTTT.

This chain joins TRBV20-1 and TRBJ2-3; the D is unclear. This CDR3 spans 11 amino acids. The germline gives CDR1 DFQATT, CDR2 SNEGSKA (reference sequence). Trimming cost V 5 bases and J 6 bases, with 9 bases left between them. The CDR3 DNA reads as TGCAGTGCTTCCATTGCGGATACGCAGTATTTT. Amino acids: CSASIADTQYF.

The chain recombines TRBV14 with TRBJ2-1, with 12 bases that match TRBD2. The CDR3 sequence is 16 residues long. Trimming removed 4 bases from V and 5 bases from J; junction bases left unmatched: 6. Germline assignment: CDR1 SGHDN and CDR2 FVKESK. The CDR3 DNA reads TGTGCCAGCAGCCCGACTAGCGGGAGAGTTGACAATGAGCAGTTCTTC. This encodes CASSPTSGRVDNEQFF. Using reference TRBV14 and TRBJ2-1 for the parts outside the CDR3, the full variable domain is EAGVTQFPSHSVIEKGQTVTLRCDPISGHDNLYWYRRVMGKEIKFLLHFVKESKQDESGMPNNRFLAERTGGTYSTLKVQPAELEDSGVYFCASSPTSGRVDNEQFFGPGTRLTVL.

V is TRBV6-1 and J is TRBJ1-1; a possible D gene is TRBD1 (5 bases). Deletions cut 8 bases from V and 1 base from J, with 14 bases between. Per the germline V gene, CDR1 is MNHNS and CDR2 is SASEGT. This CDR3 has 14 residues. This CDR3 is CASRRAVENTEAFF. Written as DNA, the CDR3 is TGTGCCAGCCGCAGGGCGGTGGAGAACACTGAAGCTTTCTTT.

The genes are TRBV6-1 and TRBJ2-3; no clear D gene. There are 13 residues in the CDR3. Trimming took 4 bases from V and 1 from J, leaving 6 bases between them. The germline gives CDR1 MNHNS, CDR2 SASEGT. CDR3 DNA sequence: TGTGCCAGCAGTGCTCGACGCACAGATACGCAGTATTTT. Amino acid sequence: CASSARRTDTQYF.

J is TRBJ2-7 and V is TRBV15; no definite D call. The germline CDR1 and CDR2 sequences are LNHNV and YYDKDF (reference sequence). The CDR3 spans 13 residues. V was pared by 5 bases and J by 7 bases, with 15 bases between. CDR3 nucleotide sequence: TGTGCCACCAGCTCGAGTCGGTCTCGGGAGCAGTACTTC. Protein sequence: CATSSSRSREQYF.

The chain carries TRBV5-6 and TRBJ2-3; no clear D gene. The ends were cut back, 1 base at V and 2 bases at J, with 11 bases in the middle. This CDR3 is 15 amino acids long. Germline CDR1 and CDR2: SGHDT and YYEEEE. The CDR3 nucleotides are TGTGCCAGCAGCTTGCTCGGACCAACCACAGATACGCAGTATTTT. Residues: CASSLLGPTTDTQYF.